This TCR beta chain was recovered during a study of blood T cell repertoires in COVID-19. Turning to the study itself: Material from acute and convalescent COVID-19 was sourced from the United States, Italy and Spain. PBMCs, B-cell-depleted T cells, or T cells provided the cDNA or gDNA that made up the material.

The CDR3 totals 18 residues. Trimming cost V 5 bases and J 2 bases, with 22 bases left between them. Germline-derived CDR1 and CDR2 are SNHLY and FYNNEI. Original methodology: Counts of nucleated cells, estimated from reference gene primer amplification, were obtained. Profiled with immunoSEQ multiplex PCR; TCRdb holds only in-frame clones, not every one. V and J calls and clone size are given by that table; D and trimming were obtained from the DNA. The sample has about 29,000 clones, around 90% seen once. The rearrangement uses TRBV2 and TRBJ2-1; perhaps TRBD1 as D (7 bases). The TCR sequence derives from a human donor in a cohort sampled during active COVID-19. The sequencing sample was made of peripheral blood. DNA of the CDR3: TGTGCCAGCAGTTCCAGGGGGGTTGGGGAGGTGGCCTACAATGAGCAGTTCTTC. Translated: CASSSRGVGEVAYNEQFF.